The source of this T cell receptor (beta chain) is a study of blood T cell repertoires in COVID-19. Per the germline V gene, CDR1 is LNHDA and CDR2 is SQIVND (reference sequence). There are 12 residues in the CDR3. V gave up 3 bases and J gave up 12 bases, with 13 bases separating them. TCRdb's table, derived via immunoSEQ multiplex PCR, lists solely in-frame clones and lacks some. The table lists roughly 120,000 clones, roughly 87% of them singletons. V usage is TRBV19 and J usage is TRBJ2-3; weak D call: TRBD2 (6 bases). The receptor's source is a human donor in a cohort sampled during active COVID-19. Sequencing was performed on peripheral blood. The CDR3 sequence: CASSMGGSFQYF. The CDR3 nucleotides are TGTGCCAGTAGTATGGGGGGATCCTTTCAGTATTTT.